The rows below give T cell receptor beta chains drawn from one sample of a study of blood T cell repertoires in COVID-19. The data were produced by immunoSEQ multiplex PCR, yet TCRdb's version contains in-frame clones alone and is incomplete. The sample carries 300,000 to 350,000 clones, approximately 84% recorded once. The sequenced sample consisted of PBMCs or T cells enriched from blood (not recorded which). The receptors were gathered from a woman aged 25 to 39 who had recovered from COVID-19. CDR3s include the opening cysteine and the closing phenylalanine or tryptophan. Each record gives: D gene, J gene, clone size, V gene, CDR3 DNA, CDR3 protein. D genes are given only for firm matches. Some rows have no size entry. The others give once, few or many, or a class for an expanded clone.

>NA|TRBJ2-5|NA|TRBV11-2
TGTGCCAGCAGCCCAGGACAGAGCCAAGAGACCCAGTACTTC
CASSPGQSQETQYF
>NA|TRBJ1-2|NA|TRBV28
TGTGCCGCCACGCCGGGAGGGCAAGGCTACACCTTC
CAATPGGQGYTF
>TRBD1|TRBJ1-2|NA|TRBV28
TGTGCCAGCAAGTCTACAGGGGGGTATAACTATGGCTACACCTTC
CASKSTGGYNYGYTF
>NA|TRBJ1-6|NA|TRBV12-3/TRBV12-4
TGTGCCAGCAGGGCTCCCTATAATTCACCCCTCCACTTT
CASRAPYNSPLHF
>NA|TRBJ2-3|NA|TRBV21-1
TGTGCCAGCAGCAACTTGGCTAGCGGGGGATTAGATACGCAGTATTTT
CASSNLASGGLDTQYF
>TRBD2|TRBJ2-5|NA|TRBV5-6
TGTGCCAGCAGCCGACTAGCGGGGGGACGACAAGAGACCCAGTACTTC
CASSRLAGGRQETQYF
>TRBD2|TRBJ2-1|NA|TRBV5-4
TGTGCCAGCAGCACCCCTTTTAGTAGCGGGGGGGGTGACAATGAGCAGTTCTTC
CASSTPFSSGGGDNEQFF
>TRBD1|TRBJ2-1|NA|TRBV27
TGTGCCAGCAGTTTAGAATTCCGGGACAGGGGGCTGAATGAGCAGTTCTTC
CASSLEFRDRGLNEQFF
>NA|TRBJ1-5|NA|TRBV2
TGTGCCAGCAGTGAAGATAGGGGCAGCCGCAATCAGCCCCAGCATTTT
CASSEDRGSRNQPQHF
>NA|TRBJ1-1|NA|TRBV6-5
TGTGCCAGCGTGGAGAGGAACACTGAAGCTTTCTTT
CASVERNTEAFF
>TRBD1|TRBJ1-1|NA|TRBV4-3
TGCGCCAGCAGCCAAGAGCAGACAGGGGGGAACACTGAAGCTTTCTTT
CASSQEQTGGNTEAFF
>TRBD1|TRBJ2-5|NA|TRBV28
TGTGCCAGCAGTTTACCCGGGACAGCCCAAGAGACCCAGTACTTC
CASSLPGTAQETQYF
>NA|TRBJ2-5|NA|TRBV7-8
TGTGCCAGCAGCCGATCTAGATTCCCGTACCAAGAGACCCAGTACTTC
CASSRSRFPYQETQYF
>TRBD1|TRBJ1-6|once|TRBV3-1/TRBV3-2
TGTGCCAGCAGCCTAGGACAGGGGGGATCCTATAATTCACCCCTCCACTTT
CASSLGQGGSYNSPLHF
>TRBD2|TRBJ2-2|NA|TRBV5-1
TGCGCCAGCAGCTTACCCCTAGCGGCGAACACCGGGGAGCTGTTTTTT
CASSLPLAANTGELFF
>NA|TRBJ1-3|NA|TRBV5-1
TGCGCCAGCAGCTTGGCCGGACACCTTGAGCTCTCTGGAAACACCATATATTTT
CASSLAGHLELSGNTIYF
>TRBD1|TRBJ2-2|NA|TRBV19
TGTGCCAGTAGTATTGGCATGGGACAGGGGACCGGGGAGCTGTTTTTT
CASSIGMGQGTGELFF
>TRBD2|TRBJ2-2|NA|TRBV5-4
TGTGCCAGCAGCCCAAGACTAGCGGACACCGGGGAGCTGTTTTTT
CASSPRLADTGELFF
>TRBD1|TRBJ1-2|NA|TRBV10-2
TGCGCCAGCAGTGGAGGGACAGGGCCTAACTATGGCTACACCTTC
CASSGGTGPNYGYTF
>TRBD1|TRBJ2-7|NA|TRBV7-9
TGTGCCAGCAGCCCAGGGACAGGCCGGCAGTACTTC
CASSPGTGRQYF
>TRBD2|TRBJ2-7|NA|TRBV30
TGTGCCTGGGAAGCGGGGCACGGGAAGCAGTACTTC
CAWEAGHGKQYF
>NA|TRBJ2-1|NA|TRBV14
TGTGCCAGCAGCCAGCCCCAGGACTCCCCTGAACGCTACAATGAGCAGTTCTTC
CASSQPQDSPERYNEQFF
>NA|TRBJ2-2|once|TRBV5-4
TGTGCCAGCAGCTTGGTCGGCGGGGGCGTCACCGGGGAGCTGTTTTTT
CASSLVGGGVTGELFF
>TRBD1|TRBJ2-7|NA|TRBV19
TGTGCCAGTAGTAAGACAGGGACATCCATCTCCTACGAGCAGTACTTC
CASSKTGTSISYEQYF
>TRBD1|TRBJ1-1|NA|TRBV27
TGTGCCAGCAGTTTATCGCCCGGGACAGCTGAAGCTTTCTTT
CASSLSPGTAEAFF
>NA|TRBJ2-7|NA|TRBV6-5
TGTGCCAGCACCCCCCGGGGGTTGGGCTACGAGCAGTACTTC
CASTPRGLGYEQYF
>NA|TRBJ1-1|NA|TRBV7-8
TGTGCCAGCAGCTTAGCGGAGGGTTGGTCGAACACTGAAGCTTTCTTT
CASSLAEGWSNTEAFF
>TRBD1|TRBJ1-6|NA|TRBV6-1
TGTGCCAGCAGTGAATCAGGGGGCGCGGGATCACCCCTCCACTTT
CASSESGGAGSPLHF
>NA|TRBJ2-5|NA|TRBV30
TGTGCCTGGAGTGTACACCCTCAAGAGACCCAGTACTTC
CAWSVHPQETQYF